The rows below give T cell receptor beta chains drawn from one sample of a study of T cell repertoires in cytomegalovirus infection. MiXCR was run by TCRdb on the reads, yielding one entry per CDR3 protein. The repertoire includes about 250,000 distinct CDR3 sequences, 15% to 20% of them detected once, and around 43% sits in the top ten. Sequenced input: CD8+ T cells from PBMCs. The source is a human donor in good health (CMV status not recorded). Some clones in this sample may be carry-over from other donors' samples. The CDR3 runs from the conserved cysteine through the conserved F or W. The order of the fields is D gene, V gene, clone size, J gene, CDR3 DNA, CDR3 protein. D genes are given only for firm matches. For some rows the clone size is stated as once, few or many, or as a class when expanded; others skip it.

TRBD2,TRBV5-6,few,TRBJ2-1,TGTGCCAGCAGCCTGGGACCCAGCGGGGACTTCAATGAGCAGTTCTTC,CASSLGPSGDFNEQFF
.,TRBV9,.,TRBJ1-1,TGTGCCAGCAGCGTAGTTGGGCAGGGGGCTTTCTTT,CASSVVGQGAFF
TRBD1,TRBV7-2,many,TRBJ2-3,TGTGCCAGCAGCTTAAGCCTGACAGGGGCGACAGATACGCAGTATTTT,CASSLSLTGATDTQYF
.,TRBV7-2,many,TRBJ1-1,TGTGCCAGCAGCCAGGGAAGGGGGATTGGGAAATGGGACACTGAAGCTTTCTTT,CASSQGRGIGKWDTEAFF
.,TRBV7-6,few,TRBJ1-4,TGTGCCAGCAGCTCGAAACCGGGGTCAACTAATGAAAAACTGTTTTTT,CASSSKPGSTNEKLFF
.,TRBV4-1,many,TRBJ2-7,TGCGCCAGCAGCCAAGGGTACACAGGCTACTCCTCCTACGAGCAGTACTTC,CASSQGYTGYSSYEQYF
TRBD2,TRBV19,few,TRBJ2-3,TGTGCCAGTAGTATAGCCGGCGGACTAGCGGGGATCACAGATACGCAGTATTTT,CASSIAGGLAGITDTQYF
.,TRBV7-2,many,TRBJ2-3,TGTGCCAGCAGCTTCTCCCCAGATACGCAGTATTTT,CASSFSPDTQYF
.,TRBV20-1,many,TRBJ2-5,TGCAGTGCTGGACGGGATCACCCGTCGGAGACCCAGTACTTC,CSAGRDHPSETQYF
TRBD2,TRBV7-9,many,TRBJ2-1,TGTGCCAGCAGCCTGCCGGGACTAGCTTACAATGAGCAGTTCTTC,CASSLPGLAYNEQFF
.,TRBV28,.,TRBJ1-4,TGTGCCAGCAGGTCTGGGGGGGTTATAGCTAATGAAAAACTGTTTTTT,CASRSGGVIANEKLFF
.,TRBV2,few,TRBJ2-2,TGTGCCAGCGTACCACCCACCGGGGAGCTGTTTTTT,CASVPPTGELFF
TRBD1,TRBV27,.,TRBJ1-1,TGTGCCAGCAGTCCGGACAGGGGGCTGAACACTGAAGCTTTCTTT,CASSPDRGLNTEAFF
.,TRBV6-2/TRBV6-3,many,TRBJ1-1,TGTGCCAGCAGTTACTCGACAGGAATTCGTATAGCGGAAGCTTTCTTT,CASSYSTGIRIAEAFF
TRBD2,TRBV6-2/TRBV6-3,.,TRBJ2-1,TGTGCCAGCAGTTATCTAGCGGGGGGCCCCAATGAGCAGTTCTTC,CASSYLAGGPNEQFF
TRBD2,TRBV5-6,.,TRBJ2-2,TGTGCCAGCAGCATCGGACTAGCGGGGAACACCGGGGAGCTGTTTTTT,CASSIGLAGNTGELFF
.,TRBV6-6,many,TRBJ2-5,TGTGCCAGCAGTTACCGGGAGTCAGAGACCCAGTACTTC,CASSYRESETQYF
TRBD1,TRBV7-8,many,TRBJ1-2,TGTGCCAGCACCGATTCAGGGGGCGGCTACACCTTC,CASTDSGGGYTF
TRBD1,TRBV4-1,.,TRBJ1-6,TGCGCCAGCAGCCAAGCCGTACCGGGACAGGCCAATTCACCCCTCCACTTT,CASSQAVPGQANSPLHF
.,TRBV7-6,many,TRBJ2-7,TGTGCCAGCAGCTTAGCATGGACGAGCGAGCAGTACTTC,CASSLAWTSEQYF
.,TRBV7-6,many,TRBJ2-3,TGTGCCAGCAGCTTAGATGAGGGCGGGAGCACAGATACGCAGTATTTT,CASSLDEGGSTDTQYF
.,TRBV7-8,many,TRBJ2-7,TGTGCCAGCAGCTTCAGGGACACCACCTACGAGCAGTACTTC,CASSFRDTTYEQYF
.,TRBV6-6,many,TRBJ1-6,TGTGCCAGCAGACAGGGAAATAATAATTCACCCCTCCACTTT,CASRQGNNNSPLHF
TRBD1,TRBV27,.,TRBJ1-1,TGTGCCAGCAGTTCATGGGACAGCGGCACTGAAGCTTTCTTT,CASSSWDSGTEAFF
.,TRBV2,.,TRBJ1-2,TGTGCCAGCAGTGGAAGGCAGACAGACTTC,CASSGRQTDF
.,TRBV4-3,.,TRBJ2-7,TGCGCCAGCAGCCAAGATAGACTGGGCTACGAGCAGTACTTC,CASSQDRLGYEQYF
TRBD1,TRBV11-1,many,TRBJ2-4,TGTGCCAGCAGCGCGGCGACAGGGTCGGGAAACATTCAGTACTTC,CASSAATGSGNIQYF
TRBD1,TRBV4-1,few,TRBJ2-7,TGCGCCAGCAGCCAAGATACCTACCGGGACAGGGACTCCTACGAGCAGTACTTC,CASSQDTYRDRDSYEQYF
.,TRBV25-1,few,TRBJ2-1,TGTGCCAGCAGTAACTCGGCAGACCATGAGCAGTTCTTC,CASSNSADHEQFF
.,TRBV29-1,.,TRBJ2-7,TGCAGCGTTGAGGGTCTGGGAGGAATCGAGTACTTC,CSVEGLGGIEYF
.,TRBV7-8,many,TRBJ2-7,TGTGCCAGCAGCTTAGTCCCGGGGACTTCCTCCTACGAGCAGTACTTC,CASSLVPGTSSYEQYF
.,TRBV7-3,.,TRBJ2-7,TGTGCCAGCAGCCCCGACCTGGGAACTATTTACGAGCAGTACTTC,CASSPDLGTIYEQYF
.,TRBV4-1,many,TRBJ2-7,TGCGCCAGCAGCCCCGTCCCGGAGGGAAGGTTCGAGCAGTACTTC,CASSPVPEGRFEQYF
.,TRBV7-6,many,TRBJ1-1,TGTGCCAGCAGCTTAGCTCCCACGAACACTGAAGCTTTCTTT,CASSLAPTNTEAFF
TRBD2,TRBV4-3,.,TRBJ2-1,TGCGCCAGCAGCCTGCGGGGGGGCTCCGACAATGAGCAGTTCTTC,CASSLRGGSDNEQFF
.,TRBV4-2,.,TRBJ2-7,TGTGCCAGCAGCCAAGACAGGGGGGCGGTCTACGAGCAGTACTTC,CASSQDRGAVYEQYF
TRBD2,TRBV4-2,many,TRBJ2-4,TGTGCCAGCAGCCAAGATCCGGCTAGCGGGTCGGACATTCAGTACTTC,CASSQDPASGSDIQYF
.,TRBV6-4,.,TRBJ1-2,TGTGCCAGCAGTGACTCGGCGACCCCGGCTAACTATGGCTACACCTTC,CASSDSATPANYGYTF
.,TRBV7-9,.,TRBJ1-4,TGTGCCAGCTGGGGGGCGGACACGACGGATCCAGAAAAACTGTTTTTT,CASWGADTTDPEKLFF
.,TRBV6-2/TRBV6-3,many,TRBJ1-1,TGTGCCAGTGCGGATTTGAACACTGAAGCTTTCTTT,CASADLNTEAFF
.,TRBV7-9,many,TRBJ2-1,TGTGCCAGCAGCAGTGTGGGCTGGGAGCAGTTCTTC,CASSSVGWEQFF
.,TRBV27,.,TRBJ2-7,TGTGCCAGCAGTTTAAATGGCGAGCAGTACTTC,CASSLNGEQYF
TRBD1,TRBV4-3,.,TRBJ2-1,TGCGCCAGCAGCCAAGCGACAGGGATGGGTGAGCAGTTCTTC,CASSQATGMGEQFF
.,TRBV2,few,TRBJ2-7,TGTGCCAGCATGGGAAACTCCATATACGAGCAGTACTTC,CASMGNSIYEQYF
.,TRBV6-5,few,TRBJ2-2,TGTGCCAGCAGTTACTCGATACTAGCCGAGAACACCGGGGAGCTGTTTTTT,CASSYSILAENTGELFF
.,TRBV20-1,few,TRBJ1-5,TGCAGTGCTAAGGCGAACAGTAGCAATCAGCCCCAGCATTTT,CSAKANSSNQPQHF
.,TRBV29-1,.,TRBJ1-1,TGCAGCGTTGAACTTTTAGCCCTCGGCGAGGACACTGAAGCTTTCTTT,CSVELLALGEDTEAFF
TRBD1,TRBV25-1,.,TRBJ2-5,TGTGCCAGCAGTACCCGGGACAGGTACCAAGGGACCCAGTACTTC,CASSTRDRYQGTQYF
.,TRBV7-8,many,TRBJ2-5,TGTGCCAGCAGCCCCCCGAAGGGAAGGCAAGAGACCCAGTACTTC,CASSPPKGRQETQYF
TRBD2,TRBV19,many,TRBJ2-5,TGTGCCAGTAGTATCCGCGGGGGAGACTTTGCGGAGACCCAGTACTTC,CASSIRGGDFAETQYF
.,TRBV6-2/TRBV6-3,.,TRBJ1-1,TGTGCCAGCAACAGCCCCACTGAAGCTTTCTTT,CASNSPTEAFF
TRBD2,TRBV20-1,.,TRBJ2-5,TGCAGTGCTAGGGGGTCTAGCGGGCAGATCCAGACCCAGTACTTC,CSARGSSGQIQTQYF
.,TRBV2,.,TRBJ1-5,TGTGCCAGCAGTGAGAGCGGGGCAGACATTTTTAAGGTGAATCAGCCCCAGCATTTT,CASSESGADIFKVNQPQHF
.,TRBV6-6,.,TRBJ2-7,TGTGCCAGCAGTTTCGGACAGTCCACCACCTACGAGCAGTACTTC,CASSFGQSTTYEQYF
TRBD2,TRBV2,few,TRBJ2-3,TGTGCCAGTAAGACTAGCGTAGCAGATACGCAGTATTTT,CASKTSVADTQYF
.,TRBV6-6,few,TRBJ2-3,TGTGCCAGCAGTTCGACTCCTTTTGCAGATACGCAGTATTTT,CASSSTPFADTQYF
.,TRBV7-9,many,TRBJ2-7,TGTGCCAGCAGCTTCCAGGGGAACTACTACGAGCAGTACTTC,CASSFQGNYYEQYF